The clone carrying this T cell receptor beta chain was picked up many times. What it binds is unknown. V lost 5 bases and J lost 3, with 8 bases in between. The CDR3 totals 11 residues. Germline V gene lookup returns CDR1 GTSNPN and CDR2 SVGIG (reference sequence). Time point specified: persistent/refractory GD, antithyroid drugs over 5 years with positive TRAb. RNA from PBMCs was the source of the TCR library. The data were taken from a study of regulatory T cells in long-lasting Graves disease. The study, taken as a whole, reports: Patients with persistent disease shared 2,741 public clonotypes, outpacing the approximately 950 shared by new patients.

Construction of TCR beta libraries relied on iRepertoire HTBI primers and on Arm-PCR targeting CDR3 regions. TCRdb redid the calling of the multiplex PCR reads with MiXCR, one entry per CDR3 protein. The table shows fewer than 450,000 distinct CDR3 sequences, with about 20% occurring only once. This clonotype originated in a female donor with Graves disease. The V call is TRBV30, the J call TRBJ2-7, with D perhaps matching TRBD2 (6 bases). The source material was peripheral blood mononuclear cells (PBMCs), sampled when the disease was refractory, from a patient treated with antithyroid drugs. Here the CDR3 reads CAWGGVYEQYF. In DNA form, the CDR3 reads TGTGCCTGGGGAGGGGTCTACGAGCAGTACTTC.